This entry lists 11 T cell receptor beta chains sequenced from one sample in a study of PD-L1 blockade in urothelial cancer. Profiling relied on immunoSEQ multiplex PCR, and the TCRdb table lists in-frame clones only, not all of them. In the table there are under 55,000 clones, about 87% of which are singletons. Sample: PBMCs, taken around atezolizumab (anti-PD-L1) treatment. These receptors were taken from a man aged 35 to 55 with urothelial cancer.

The chain recombines TRBV7-9 with TRBJ2-1, with D possibly being TRBD1 (5 bases). There are 12 residues in the CDR3. Germline V gene lookup returns CDR1 SEHNR and CDR2 FQNEAQ (reference sequence). V was shortened by 4 bases and J by 9 bases, with 10 bases between the two germline ends. CDR3 sequence: CASSWTRVEQFF. In DNA form, the CDR3 reads TGTGCCAGCAGCTGGACAAGGGTTGAGCAGTTCTTC.

This chain links TRBV5-6 with TRBJ2-7; 8 bases align to TRBD1. CDR1 SGHDT and CDR2 YYEEEE come from the germline V gene. Trimming removed 0 bases from V and 6 bases from J; junction bases left unmatched: 5. The CDR3 has 14 residues. In DNA, the CDR3 is TGTGCCAGCAGCTTGGGGCAGGGGGCCCGCGAGCAGTACTTC. Amino acid sequence: CASSLGQGAREQYF.

The V and J genes are TRBV5-1 and TRBJ2-1; D gene ambiguous. Germline CDR1 reads SGHRS; CDR2 reads YFSETQ. V was cut by 6 bases and J by 7 bases, with 17 bases left in between. The CDR3 contains 14 residues. This CDR3 reads CASKNPSVTNEQFF. The CDR3 DNA reads as TGCGCCAGCAAGAATCCCAGCGTTACGAATGAGCAGTTCTTC.

The genes are TRBV6-6 and TRBJ2-4; 8 nucleotides line up with TRBD2. Germline CDR1 MNHNY, CDR2 SVGAGI (reference sequence). The CDR3 contains 16 residues. After removal of 7 bases from V and 0 bases from J, the junction contained 8 bases not matched to a gene. CDR3 sequence reads: CASTRGGVLAKNIQYF. CDR3 bases: TGTGCCAGCACCCGGGGGGGGGTTCTAGCCAAAAACATTCAGTACTTC.

This clone was seen only a few times. The chain uses TRBV7-2 and TRBJ2-5; 8 nucleotides match TRBD2. The V gene end was trimmed by 5 bases and the J gene end by 1 base; junction bases not matched to a gene: 6. Per germline, CDR1 SGHTA and CDR2 FQGNSA. The CDR3 spans 15 residues. The CDR3 sequence is CASSIAGTSQETQYF. As DNA, the CDR3 is TGTGCCAGCAGCATTGCCGGGACTAGCCAAGAGACCCAGTACTTC. The variable domain in full, with the rest retrieved from reference TRBV7-2 and TRBJ2-5, is GAGVSQSPSNKVTEKGKDVELRCDPISGHTALYWYRQSLGQGLEFLIYFQGNSAPDKSGLPSDRFSAERTGGSVSTLTIQRTQQEDSAVYLCASSIAGTSQETQYFGPGTRLLVL.

The chain joins TRBV19 to TRBJ1-5, with 7 bases fitting TRBD1. Trimming cost V 6 bases and J 4 bases; bases outside gene matches: 9. Per germline, CDR1 LNHDA and CDR2 SQIVND (reference sequence). The CDR3 sequence is 15 residues long. DNA for the CDR3: TGTGCCAGTAGGGGACAGCTAAGGGGTAATCAGCCCCAGCATTTT. Protein sequence: CASRGQLRGNQPQHF.

This clone was seen only once. The chain uses TRBV28 and TRBJ1-5; a possible D gene is TRBD1 (6 bases). V lost 7 bases to trimming and J lost 2 bases, with 12 bases between them. Germline-derived CDR1 and CDR2 are MDHEN and SYDVKM. The CDR3 totals 14 residues. This CDR3 reads CASIRTAGNQPQHF. CDR3 DNA: TGTGCCAGCATCAGGACAGCGGGCAATCAGCCCCAGCATTTT.

The chain combines TRBV27 with TRBJ2-5, with TRBD1 matching over 11 bases. After removal of 6 bases from V and 1 base from J, the junction contained 13 bases not matched to a gene. CDR3 length equals 18 residues. Germline values: CDR1 MNHEY, CDR2 SMNVEV (reference sequence). CDR3 in DNA: TGTGCCAGCAGCCGTCGGAGGACAGGGGGCAACGGCCAAGAGACCCAGTACTTC. Translated: CASSRRRTGGNGQETQYF.

V and J are TRBV7-8 and TRBJ1-4; tentative D call: TRBD1 (6 bases). Trimming shortened V by 4 bases and J by 5 bases, and 14 bases separated the two germline ends. CDR3 size: 15 residues. From germline, CDR1 is SGHVS and CDR2 FQNEAQ. As DNA, the CDR3 is TGTGCCAGCAGCTCACGGACAGTGAGGAATGAAAAACTGTTTTTT. Its protein is CASSSRTVRNEKLFF.

The J gene is TRBJ1-1, the V gene TRBV6-1; 9 positions agree with TRBD1. The germline gives CDR1 MNHNS, CDR2 SASEGT. The V segment lost 3 bases and the J segment 1 base; nucleotides outside the gene matches: 3. This CDR3 has 15 residues. The CDR3 loop reads CASSDQDRGNTEAFF. CDR3 nucleotides: TGTGCCAGCAGTGACCAGGACAGGGGGAACACTGAAGCTTTCTTT.

The V and J genes are TRBV7-6 and TRBJ1-4; 7 bases are a match to TRBD1. Germline V gene sequence: CDR1 SGHVS, CDR2 FNYEAQ. The CDR3 has 13 amino acids. The trim removed 5 bases at V and 11 bases at J, leaving 8 bases unmatched. The DNA for the CDR3 is TGTGCCAGCAGCCCGAAACAGGGGTGGAAACTGTTTTTT. It specifies CASSPKQGWKLFF. Supplemented by reference TRBV7-6 and TRBJ1-4, the full variable domain reads GAGVSQSPRYKVTKRGQDVALRCDPISGHVSLYWYRQALGQGPEFLTYFNYEAQQDKSGLPNDRFSAERPEGSISTLTIQRTEQRDSAMYRCASSPKQGWKLFFGSGTQLSVL.